The entry that follows covers one T cell receptor (beta chain) sequence. Its antigen is undetermined. This entry belongs to a study of T cells in Graves' hyperthyroidism and ophthalmopathy. General observations from the study: Peripheral blood also featured most of the thyroid clonotypes expanded above 0.001.

This CDR3 comprises 16 residues. Trimming took 0 bases from V and 2 from J; bases not matched to a gene: 4. Germline-derived CDR1 and CDR2 are MNHNS and SASEGT. It was RNA transcripts that yielded the amplified TCR beta CDR3 regions. Initially, a first-round RT-PCR of the TCR CDR3 employed the HTBI primer set. TCRdb re-called the multiplex PCR reads through MiXCR, storing one row per CDR3 protein. The repertoire has a few hundred thousand distinct CDR3 sequences, about a sixth of them found once; the top ten carry 7.5% to 9%. The patients, who ranged from 18 to 65 in age, presented with newly diagnosed hyperthyroidism lasting under 2 months. For the diagnoses, clinical symptoms, serum thyroxine and TRAb, thyroid ultrasound and orbital computed tomography were used.

The chain joins TRBV6-1 to TRBJ2-3; 8 nucleotides line up with TRBD2. The sequencing input was blood. The sequence derives from a woman under 30 with Graves' hyperthyroidism. CDR3 coding DNA: TGTGCCAGCAGTGAAGCTATAGCGGGATACACAGATACGCAGTATTTT. Translation: CASSEAIAGYTDTQYF.